This T cell receptor beta chain derives from a study of T-cell reconstitution after alpha-beta-depleted transplantation in children. Points from the study as a whole: From surviving recipient T cells and thymic progenitors came the high day-60 TCRbeta diversity observed in some patients. It was newly produced T cells that mostly accounted for T-cell counts and diversity one year after transplant.

CDR1 and CDR2 from the germline V gene are SGHNT and YYREEE (reference sequence). V was pared by 5 bases and J by 3 bases, with 15 bases between. The CDR3 runs to 15 residues. Library preparation (for TCRbeta) was performed with unique molecular identifiers. One entry per CDR3 protein, called by TCRdb with MiXCR from the PCR reads. The table includes 250,000 to 300,000 distinct CDR3 sequences, about 9.5% detected once. Comment on this clonotype: What it binds is not known.

This chain links TRBV5-4 with TRBJ2-1, with D possibly being TRBD1 or TRBD2 (6 bases each). The specimen was PBMCs, collected before TCRalphabeta/CD19-depleted stem cell transplant. The TCR originated in a boy younger than two with acute myeloid leukemia, due to receive a stem cell transplant. For the CDR3, the DNA is TGTGCCAGCAGATTCGGGGGCTACTTCTACAATGAGCAGTTCTTC. Translation gives CASRFGGYFYNEQFF.